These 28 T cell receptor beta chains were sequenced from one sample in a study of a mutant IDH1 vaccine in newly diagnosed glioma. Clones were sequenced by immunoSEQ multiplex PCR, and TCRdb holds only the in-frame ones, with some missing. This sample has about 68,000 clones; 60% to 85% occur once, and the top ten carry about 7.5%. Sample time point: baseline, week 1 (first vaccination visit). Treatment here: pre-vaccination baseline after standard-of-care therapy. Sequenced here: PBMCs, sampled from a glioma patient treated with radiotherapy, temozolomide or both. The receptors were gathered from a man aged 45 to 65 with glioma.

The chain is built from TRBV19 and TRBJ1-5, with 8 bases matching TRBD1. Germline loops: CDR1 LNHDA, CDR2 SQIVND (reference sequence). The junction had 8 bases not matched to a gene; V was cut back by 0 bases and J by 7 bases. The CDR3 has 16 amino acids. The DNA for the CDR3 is TGTGCCAGTAGTATAGATACAGGGGGTATCTTGCAGCCCCAGCATTTT. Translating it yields CASSIDTGGILQPQHF. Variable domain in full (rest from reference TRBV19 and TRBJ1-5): DGGITQSPKYLFRKEGQNVTLSCEQNLNHDAMYWYRQDPGQGLRLIYYSQIVNDFQKGDIAEGYSVSREKKESFPLTVTSAQKNPTAFYLCASSIDTGGILQPQHFGDGTRLSIL.

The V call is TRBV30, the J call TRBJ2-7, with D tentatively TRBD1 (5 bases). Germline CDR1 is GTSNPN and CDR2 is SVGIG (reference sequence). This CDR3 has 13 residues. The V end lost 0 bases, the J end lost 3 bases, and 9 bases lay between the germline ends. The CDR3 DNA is TGTGCCTGGAGTGTGGGCAGGGACTACGAGCAGTACTTC. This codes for CAWSVGRDYEQYF.

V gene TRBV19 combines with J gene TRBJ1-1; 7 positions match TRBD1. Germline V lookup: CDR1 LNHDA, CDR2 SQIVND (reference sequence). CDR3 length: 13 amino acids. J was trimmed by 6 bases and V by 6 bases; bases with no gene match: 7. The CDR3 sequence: CASSLQGIAEAFF. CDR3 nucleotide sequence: TGTGCCAGTAGCCTACAGGGGATCGCTGAAGCTTTCTTT.

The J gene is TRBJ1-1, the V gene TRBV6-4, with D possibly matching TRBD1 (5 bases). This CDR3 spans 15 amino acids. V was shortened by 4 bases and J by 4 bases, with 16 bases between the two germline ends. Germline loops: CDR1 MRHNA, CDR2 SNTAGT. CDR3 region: CASSGRDGWSTEAFF. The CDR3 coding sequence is TGTGCCAGCAGTGGAAGGGACGGATGGAGCACTGAAGCTTTCTTT.

The CDR3 reads CASNRDRLNTEAFF. The CDR3 DNA sequence: TGTGCCAGCAACCGGGACAGACTGAACACTGAAGCTTTCTTT. V is TRBV6-1 and J is TRBJ1-1; 7 bases line up with TRBD1. With V trimmed by 7 bases and J by 0 bases, 5 bases remained unmatched. The CDR3 totals 14 residues. Germline V gives CDR1 MNHNS, CDR2 SASEGT.

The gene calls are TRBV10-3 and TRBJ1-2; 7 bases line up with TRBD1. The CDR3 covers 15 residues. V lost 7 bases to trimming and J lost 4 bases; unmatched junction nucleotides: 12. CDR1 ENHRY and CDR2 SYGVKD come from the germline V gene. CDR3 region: CAITVDRLKSYGYTF. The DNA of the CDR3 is TGTGCCATCACGGTGGACAGGCTCAAATCCTATGGCTACACCTTC.

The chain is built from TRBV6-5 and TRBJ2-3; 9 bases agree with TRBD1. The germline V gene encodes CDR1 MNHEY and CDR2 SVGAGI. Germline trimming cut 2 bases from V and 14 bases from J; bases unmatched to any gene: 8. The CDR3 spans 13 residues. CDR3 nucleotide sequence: TGTGCCAGCAGTTACGGGGACAGGGATCGCAGGTATTTT. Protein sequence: CASSYGDRDRRYF.

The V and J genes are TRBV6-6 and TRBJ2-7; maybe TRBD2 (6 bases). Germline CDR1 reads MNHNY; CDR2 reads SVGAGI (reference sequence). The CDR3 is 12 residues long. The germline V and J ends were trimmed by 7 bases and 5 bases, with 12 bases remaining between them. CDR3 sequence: CASNPGVDEQYF. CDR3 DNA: TGTGCCAGCAACCCGGGGGTGGACGAGCAGTACTTC.

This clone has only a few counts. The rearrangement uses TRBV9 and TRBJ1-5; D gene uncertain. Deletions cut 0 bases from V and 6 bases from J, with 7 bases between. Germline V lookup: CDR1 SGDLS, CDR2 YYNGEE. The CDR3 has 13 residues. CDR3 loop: CASSVDPSQPQHF. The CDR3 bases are TGTGCCAGCAGCGTAGATCCCTCTCAGCCCCAGCATTTT.

The CDR3 nucleotides are TGCGCCAGCAGCTACGACACGGCTAATGAAAAACTGTTTTTT. Amino acid sequence: CASSYDTANEKLFF. The chain combines TRBV5-1 with TRBJ1-4, with D hard to call. The V and J ends lost 3 bases and 3 bases respectively, with 9 bases between them. The CDR3 is 14 residues long. The germline gives CDR1 SGHRS, CDR2 YFSETQ.

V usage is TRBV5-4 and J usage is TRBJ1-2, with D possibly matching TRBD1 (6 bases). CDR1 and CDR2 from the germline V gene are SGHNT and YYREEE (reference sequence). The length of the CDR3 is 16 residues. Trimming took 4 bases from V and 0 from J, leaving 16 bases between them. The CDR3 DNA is TGTGCCAGCAGCCCCGGGGGGGGGCTCACTAACTATGGCTACACCTTC. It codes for CASSPGGGLTNYGYTF.

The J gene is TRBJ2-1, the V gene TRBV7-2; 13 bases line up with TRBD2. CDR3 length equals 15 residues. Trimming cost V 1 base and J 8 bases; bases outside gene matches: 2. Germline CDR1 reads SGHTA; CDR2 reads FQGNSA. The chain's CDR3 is CASSLGGTSGDEQFF. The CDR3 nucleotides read TGTGCCAGCAGCTTAGGGGGGACTAGCGGGGATGAGCAGTTCTTC.

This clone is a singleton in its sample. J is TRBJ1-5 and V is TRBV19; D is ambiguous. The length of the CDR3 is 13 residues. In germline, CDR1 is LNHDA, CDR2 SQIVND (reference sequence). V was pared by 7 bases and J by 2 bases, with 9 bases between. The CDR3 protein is CASNLGGNQPQHF. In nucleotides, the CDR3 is TGTGCCAGTAACCTCGGGGGCAATCAGCCCCAGCATTTT.

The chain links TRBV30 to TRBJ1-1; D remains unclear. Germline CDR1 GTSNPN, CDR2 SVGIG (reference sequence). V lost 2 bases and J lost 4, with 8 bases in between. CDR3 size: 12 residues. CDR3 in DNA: TGTGCCTGGAGTATACGGTTCACTGAAGCTTTCTTT. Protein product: CAWSIRFTEAFF.

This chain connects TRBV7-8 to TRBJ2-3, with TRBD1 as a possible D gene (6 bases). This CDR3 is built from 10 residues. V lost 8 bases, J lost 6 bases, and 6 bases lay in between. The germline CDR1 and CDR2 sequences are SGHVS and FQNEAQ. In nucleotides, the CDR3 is TGTGCCAGCGACAGGGATACGCAGTATTTT. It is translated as CASDRDTQYF. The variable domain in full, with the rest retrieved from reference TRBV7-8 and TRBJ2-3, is GAGVSQSPRYKVAKRGQDVALRCDPISGHVSLFWYQQALGQGPEFLTYFQNEAQLDKSGLPSDRFFAERPEGSVSTLKIQRTQQEDSAVYLCASDRDTQYFGPGTRLTVL.

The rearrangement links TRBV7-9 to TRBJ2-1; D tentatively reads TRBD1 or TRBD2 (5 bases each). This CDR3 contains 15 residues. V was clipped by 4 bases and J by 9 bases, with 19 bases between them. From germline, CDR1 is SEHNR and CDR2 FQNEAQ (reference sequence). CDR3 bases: TGTGCCAGCAGCTCGTCCATCCAGGGAGTAACTGAGCAGTTCTTC. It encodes CASSSSIQGVTEQFF. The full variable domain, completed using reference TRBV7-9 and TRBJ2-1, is DTGVSQNPRHKITKRGQNVTFRCDPISEHNRLYWYRQTLGQGPEFLTYFQNEAQLEKSRLLSDRFSAERPKGSFSTLEIQRTEQGDSAMYLCASSSSIQGVTEQFFGPGTRLTVL.

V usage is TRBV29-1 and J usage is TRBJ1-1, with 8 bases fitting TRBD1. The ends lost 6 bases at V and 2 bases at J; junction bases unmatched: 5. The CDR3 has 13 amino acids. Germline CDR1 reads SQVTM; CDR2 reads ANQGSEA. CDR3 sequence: CSVADRGNTEAFF. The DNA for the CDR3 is TGCAGCGTCGCCGACAGGGGTAACACTGAAGCTTTCTTT.

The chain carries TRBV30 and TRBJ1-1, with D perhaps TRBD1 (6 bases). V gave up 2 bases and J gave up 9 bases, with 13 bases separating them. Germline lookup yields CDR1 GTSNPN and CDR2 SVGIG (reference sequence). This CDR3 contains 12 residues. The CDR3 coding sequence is TGTGCCTGGAGTAGAGGGGGGGGTCAAGCTTTCTTT. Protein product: CAWSRGGGQAFF.

The CDR3 region has the DNA TGTGCCTGGAGAGGGCCCTTGACGCAGTATTTT. Its protein product is CAWRGPLTQYF. The V call is TRBV30, the J call TRBJ2-3; no definite D call. CDR1 is GTSNPN, CDR2 SVGIG, per germline (reference sequence). The CDR3 spans 11 residues. V was pared by 3 bases and J by 9 bases, with 10 bases between.

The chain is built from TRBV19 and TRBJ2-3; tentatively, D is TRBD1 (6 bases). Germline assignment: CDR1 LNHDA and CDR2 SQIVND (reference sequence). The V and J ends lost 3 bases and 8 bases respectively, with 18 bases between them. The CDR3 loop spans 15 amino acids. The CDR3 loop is CASSMVQGPGGTQYF. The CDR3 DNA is TGTGCCAGTAGTATGGTCCAGGGGCCTGGGGGTACGCAGTATTTT. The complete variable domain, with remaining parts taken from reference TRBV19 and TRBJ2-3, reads DGGITQSPKYLFRKEGQNVTLSCEQNLNHDAMYWYRQDPGQGLRLIYYSQIVNDFQKGDIAEGYSVSREKKESFPLTVTSAQKNPTAFYLCASSMVQGPGGTQYFGPGTRLTVL.

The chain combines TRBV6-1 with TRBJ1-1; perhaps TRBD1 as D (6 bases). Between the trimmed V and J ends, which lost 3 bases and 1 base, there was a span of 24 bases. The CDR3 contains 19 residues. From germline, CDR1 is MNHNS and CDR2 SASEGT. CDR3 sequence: CASSDDRGSGQLTNTEAFF. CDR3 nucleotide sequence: TGTGCCAGCAGTGACGATAGGGGATCAGGACAGCTGACGAACACTGAAGCTTTCTTT.

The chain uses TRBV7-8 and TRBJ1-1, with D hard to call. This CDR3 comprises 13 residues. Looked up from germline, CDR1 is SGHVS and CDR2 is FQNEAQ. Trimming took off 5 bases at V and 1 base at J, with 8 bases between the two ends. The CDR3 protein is CASSPRTNTEAFF. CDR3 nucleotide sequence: TGTGCCAGCAGCCCCCGGACGAACACTGAAGCTTTCTTT.

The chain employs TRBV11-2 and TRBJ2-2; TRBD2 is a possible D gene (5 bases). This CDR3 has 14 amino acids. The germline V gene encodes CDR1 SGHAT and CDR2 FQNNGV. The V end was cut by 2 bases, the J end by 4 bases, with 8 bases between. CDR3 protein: CASSLQAGTGELFF. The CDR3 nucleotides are TGTGCCAGCAGCTTACAGGCGGGCACCGGGGAGCTGTTTTTT. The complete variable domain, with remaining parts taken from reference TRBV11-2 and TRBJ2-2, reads EAGVAQSPRYKIIEKRQSVAFWCNPISGHATLYWYQQILGQGPKLLIQFQNNGVVDDSQLPKDRFSAERLKGVDSTLKIQPAKLEDSAVYLCASSLQAGTGELFFGEGSRLTVL.

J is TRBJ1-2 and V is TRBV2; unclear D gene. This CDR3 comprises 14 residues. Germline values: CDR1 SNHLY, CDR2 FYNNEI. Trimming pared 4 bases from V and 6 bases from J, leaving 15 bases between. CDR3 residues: CASSVAGRYDGYTF. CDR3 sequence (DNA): TGTGCCAGCAGTGTGGCGGGGAGGTATGATGGCTACACCTTC.

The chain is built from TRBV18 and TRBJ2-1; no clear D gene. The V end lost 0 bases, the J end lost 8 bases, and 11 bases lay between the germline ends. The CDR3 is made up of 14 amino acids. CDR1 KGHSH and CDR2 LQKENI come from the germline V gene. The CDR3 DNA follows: TGTGCCAGCTCACCACCTTCCTCAGCCGATGAGCAGTTCTTC. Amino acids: CASSPPSSADEQFF.

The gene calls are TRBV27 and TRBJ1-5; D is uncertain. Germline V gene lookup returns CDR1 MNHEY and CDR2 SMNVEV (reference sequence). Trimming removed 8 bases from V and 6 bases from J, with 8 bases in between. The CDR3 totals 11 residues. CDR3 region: CASGVSQPQHF. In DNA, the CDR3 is TGTGCCAGCGGGGTGAGTCAGCCCCAGCATTTT.

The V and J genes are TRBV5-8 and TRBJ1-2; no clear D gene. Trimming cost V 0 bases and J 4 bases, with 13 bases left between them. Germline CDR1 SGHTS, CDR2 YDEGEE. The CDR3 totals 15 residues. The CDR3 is CASSLAGRTLYGYTF. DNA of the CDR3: TGTGCCAGCAGCTTGGCAGGCAGGACCCTCTATGGCTACACCTTC.

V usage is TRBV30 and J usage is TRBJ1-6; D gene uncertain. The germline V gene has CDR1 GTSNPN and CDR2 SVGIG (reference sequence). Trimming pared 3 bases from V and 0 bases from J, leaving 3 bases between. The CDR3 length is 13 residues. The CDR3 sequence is CAWRGSYNSPLHF. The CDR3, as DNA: TGTGCCTGGAGGGGCTCCTATAATTCACCCCTCCACTTT.